This T cell receptor (beta chain) originates from a study of chemoradiotherapy in HPV16-positive cancers. Study overall: Candidate HPV-specific T-cell clones and common TCR motifs came from functional assays in a couple of HPV16-positive patients. Overall study findings and caveats: HPV-responsive T-cell expansion during chemoradiotherapy was linked to improved recurrence-free survival in HPV16-positive patients. Non-HPV-specific T cells did not expand in tumors during treatment, whereas candidate HPV-specific clones and E7-related motifs did. Only a couple of HPV16-positive patients supplied the functional HPV-specificity definition.

Clones were sequenced by immunoSEQ multiplex PCR, and TCRdb holds only the in-frame ones, with some missing. This sample yields over 30,000 clones, of which around 77% are seen a single time; 3% to 4% belongs to the top ten. The CDR3 is 15 residues long. From germline, CDR1 is KGHSH and CDR2 LQKENI. V gave up 1 base and J gave up 3 bases, with 11 bases separating them. As regards this clone: The antigen is unknown.

This specimen was blood, taken from a patient who underwent chemoradiotherapy. This receptor was identified in a human donor with HPV-associated anogenital cancer. The J gene is TRBJ2-3, the V gene TRBV18; D remains ambiguous. CDR3 DNA sequence: TGTGCCAGCTCACCACTTCCGGGCGAGACAGATACGCAGTATTTT. This translates into CASSPLPGETDTQYF.